This is a list of T cell receptor beta chains from one sample in a study of T cells in Graves' hyperthyroidism and ophthalmopathy. TCRdb re-called the multiplex PCR reads through MiXCR, storing one row per CDR3 protein. There are around 500,000 distinct CDR3 sequences in the sample; under 15% occur only once, and under 20% lies in the top ten. Sample: blood. Source of these receptors: a woman under 30 with Graves' hyperthyroidism. The CDR3 runs from the conserved cysteine through the conserved F or W. The D gene is left open where the match is weak. A clone size is listed for some rows: how often the clone was seen (once, few, many), or a class if it is expanded.

d_call: TRBD2; j_call: TRBJ2-1; v_call: TRBV6-1; clone_size: .; cdr3_aa: CASSPTSYREQFF; cdr3_nt: TGTGCCAGCAGTCCGACTAGCTATCGCGAGCAGTTCTTC
d_call: TRBD1; j_call: TRBJ1-1; v_call: TRBV7-9; clone_size: .; cdr3_aa: CASSLRTGRGTEAFF; cdr3_nt: TGTGCCAGCAGCTTAAGGACAGGGAGGGGTACTGAAGCTTTCTTT
d_call: .; j_call: TRBJ1-1; v_call: TRBV9; clone_size: many; cdr3_aa: CASSVGNIARAMNTEAFF; cdr3_nt: TGTGCCAGCAGCGTAGGAAATATCGCGCGGGCCATGAACACTGAAGCTTTCTTT
d_call: .; j_call: TRBJ1-1; v_call: TRBV27; clone_size: many; cdr3_aa: CASRRYEGNTEAFF; cdr3_nt: TGTGCCAGCAGGCGCTACGAAGGGAACACTGAAGCTTTCTTT
d_call: .; j_call: TRBJ1-1; v_call: TRBV7-8; clone_size: many; cdr3_aa: CASSLASGYTEAFF; cdr3_nt: TGTGCCAGCAGCTTAGCGTCGGGGTACACTGAAGCTTTCTTT
d_call: .; j_call: TRBJ2-1; v_call: TRBV5-1; clone_size: many; cdr3_aa: CASSLAAAPENEQFF; cdr3_nt: TGCGCCAGCAGCTTGGCCGCTGCACCCGAGAATGAGCAGTTCTTC
d_call: TRBD2; j_call: TRBJ2-5; v_call: TRBV3-1; clone_size: .; cdr3_aa: CASSPQAGVSQETQYF; cdr3_nt: TGTGCCAGCAGCCCCCAAGCGGGAGTAAGCCAAGAGACCCAGTACTTC
d_call: .; j_call: TRBJ2-7; v_call: TRBV14; clone_size: .; cdr3_aa: CASSEGFSYEQYF; cdr3_nt: TGTGCCAGCAGTGAGGGATTCAGCTACGAGCAGTACTTC
d_call: .; j_call: TRBJ2-2; v_call: TRBV6-1; clone_size: .; cdr3_aa: CASSSEGLTGELFF; cdr3_nt: TGTGCCAGCAGCTCCGAGGGTCTGACCGGGGAGCTGTTTTTT
d_call: TRBD2; j_call: TRBJ2-3; v_call: TRBV12-5; clone_size: many; cdr3_aa: CASGQPSGLAGGSDTQYF; cdr3_nt: TGTGCTAGTGGCCAACCTTCCGGACTAGCGGGAGGATCAGATACGCAGTATTTT
d_call: .; j_call: TRBJ2-1; v_call: TRBV7-9; clone_size: .; cdr3_aa: CASSLRASCNEQFF; cdr3_nt: TGTGCCAGCAGCTTAAGGGCCTCCTGCAATGAGCAGTTCTTC
d_call: .; j_call: TRBJ1-2; v_call: TRBV12-3/TRBV12-4; clone_size: many; cdr3_aa: CASSPRGDRGYTF; cdr3_nt: TGTGCCAGCAGTCCCCGCGGGGATCGGGGCTACACCTTC
d_call: .; j_call: TRBJ1-6; v_call: TRBV4-1; clone_size: few; cdr3_aa: CASSQDQVYGSPLHF; cdr3_nt: TGCGCCAGCAGCCAAGATCAGGTTTATGGTTCACCCCTCCACTTT
d_call: .; j_call: TRBJ2-7; v_call: TRBV20-1; clone_size: many; cdr3_aa: CSARFTDSYEQYF; cdr3_nt: TGCAGTGCTCGTTTTACGGACTCCTACGAGCAGTACTTC
d_call: .; j_call: TRBJ2-2; v_call: TRBV7-9; clone_size: many; cdr3_aa: CASSPNTGRNTGELFF; cdr3_nt: TGTGCCAGCAGCCCAAACACAGGGAGGAACACCGGGGAGCTGTTTTTT
d_call: TRBD1; j_call: TRBJ1-5; v_call: TRBV7-2; clone_size: many; cdr3_aa: CASSAVQGSRNQPQHF; cdr3_nt: TGTGCCAGCAGCGCCGTACAGGGGTCTCGCAATCAGCCCCAGCATTTT
d_call: .; j_call: TRBJ1-3; v_call: TRBV29-1; clone_size: few; cdr3_aa: CSVEDSSSGNTIYF; cdr3_nt: TGCAGCGTTGAAGACAGCAGCTCTGGAAACACCATATATTTT
d_call: .; j_call: TRBJ2-3; v_call: TRBV15; clone_size: .; cdr3_aa: CATSRGSVALNTQYF; cdr3_nt: TGTGCCACCAGCAGAGGTAGCGTGGCCCTTAATACGCAGTATTTT
d_call: TRBD1; j_call: TRBJ2-1; v_call: TRBV6-2/TRBV6-3; clone_size: .; cdr3_aa: CASSMTGYNEQFF; cdr3_nt: TGTGCCAGCAGCATGACAGGGTACAATGAGCAGTTCTTC
d_call: TRBD1; j_call: TRBJ2-1; v_call: TRBV6-1; clone_size: many; cdr3_aa: CASSYELGQEYNEQFF; cdr3_nt: TGTGCCAGCAGTTACGAATTAGGACAGGAGTACAATGAGCAGTTCTTC
d_call: .; j_call: TRBJ2-5; v_call: TRBV9; clone_size: few; cdr3_aa: CASSPRPEGEETQYF; cdr3_nt: TGTGCCAGCAGCCCCCGTCCCGAGGGGGAAGAGACCCAGTACTTC
d_call: .; j_call: TRBJ1-1; v_call: TRBV4-1; clone_size: few; cdr3_aa: CASSHHTRGQLNTEAFF; cdr3_nt: TGCGCCAGCAGCCACCATACACGAGGACAACTGAACACTGAAGCTTTCTTT
d_call: .; j_call: TRBJ2-5; v_call: TRBV5-1; clone_size: few; cdr3_aa: CASSSRRVEKETQYF; cdr3_nt: TGCGCCAGCAGCTCGAGACGGGTAGAAAAAGAGACCCAGTACTTC
d_call: .; j_call: TRBJ2-7; v_call: TRBV2; clone_size: many; cdr3_aa: CASTLGETYEQYF; cdr3_nt: TGTGCCAGCACCCTAGGGGAGACCTACGAGCAGTACTTC
d_call: .; j_call: TRBJ2-3; v_call: TRBV30; clone_size: many; cdr3_aa: CAWSTPADTQYF; cdr3_nt: TGTGCCTGGAGTACCCCGGCAGATACGCAGTATTTT
d_call: TRBD1; j_call: TRBJ2-7; v_call: TRBV6-1; clone_size: .; cdr3_aa: CASSYGTGDLGEQYF; cdr3_nt: TGTGCCAGCAGTTATGGGACAGGGGACTTGGGCGAGCAGTACTTC
d_call: .; j_call: TRBJ1-1; v_call: TRBV7-9; clone_size: .; cdr3_aa: CASGITEAFF; cdr3_nt: TGTGCCAGCGGGATCACTGAAGCTTTCTTT
d_call: TRBD2; j_call: TRBJ2-1; v_call: TRBV2; clone_size: many; cdr3_aa: CASGGLAGASDEQFF; cdr3_nt: TGTGCCAGCGGCGGACTAGCGGGAGCCTCGGATGAGCAGTTCTTC
d_call: TRBD1; j_call: TRBJ1-5; v_call: TRBV6-2/TRBV6-3; clone_size: once; cdr3_aa: CASSHTGQGKDQPQHF; cdr3_nt: TGTGCCAGCAGCCACACTGGACAGGGGAAGGATCAGCCCCAGCATTTT
d_call: .; j_call: TRBJ2-7; v_call: TRBV6-1; clone_size: once; cdr3_aa: CASSEQGGSYEQYF; cdr3_nt: TGTGCCAGCAGTGAACAGGGGGGTTCCTACGAGCAGTACTTC
d_call: TRBD2; j_call: TRBJ2-2; v_call: TRBV7-3; clone_size: many; cdr3_aa: CASSSLGLAGSGELFF; cdr3_nt: TGTGCCAGCAGCTCTCTAGGACTAGCTGGTTCCGGGGAGCTGTTTTTT
d_call: TRBD2; j_call: TRBJ2-7; v_call: TRBV12-3/TRBV12-4; clone_size: many; cdr3_aa: CASRATSGSSYEQYF; cdr3_nt: TGTGCCAGCAGAGCTACTAGCGGGAGTTCCTACGAGCAGTACTTC
d_call: .; j_call: TRBJ2-5; v_call: TRBV20-1; clone_size: many; cdr3_aa: CSARDRLVQETQYF; cdr3_nt: TGCAGTGCTAGAGATCGGCTAGTCCAAGAGACCCAGTACTTC
d_call: .; j_call: TRBJ1-6; v_call: TRBV7-9; clone_size: many; cdr3_aa: CASSFGHDNSPLHF; cdr3_nt: TGTGCCAGCAGCTTCGGACACGATAATTCACCCCTCCACTTT
d_call: TRBD2; j_call: TRBJ2-1; v_call: TRBV9; clone_size: many; cdr3_aa: CASSPSGRALNEQFF; cdr3_nt: TGTGCCAGCAGCCCCAGCGGGAGGGCCTTAAATGAGCAGTTCTTC
d_call: TRBD2; j_call: TRBJ2-3; v_call: TRBV19; clone_size: .; cdr3_aa: CASTFSGSLYTDTQYF; cdr3_nt: TGTGCCAGTACCTTTAGCGGGAGCCTCTACACAGATACGCAGTATTTT
d_call: .; j_call: TRBJ2-5; v_call: TRBV28; clone_size: few; cdr3_aa: CASEAFETQYF; cdr3_nt: TGTGCCAGCGAGGCGTTTGAGACCCAGTACTTC
d_call: .; j_call: TRBJ2-3; v_call: TRBV20-1; clone_size: .; cdr3_aa: CSARQPTDTQYF; cdr3_nt: TGCAGTGCTAGACAGCCCACAGATACGCAGTATTTT
d_call: TRBD2; j_call: TRBJ2-7; v_call: TRBV3-1; clone_size: .; cdr3_aa: CASSQEGTSGKGYEQYF; cdr3_nt: TGTGCCAGCAGCCAAGAGGGGACTAGCGGGAAAGGCTACGAGCAGTACTTC
d_call: TRBD1; j_call: TRBJ2-4; v_call: TRBV30; clone_size: few; cdr3_aa: CAWSRTGVFYF; cdr3_nt: TGTGCCTGGAGTCGGACAGGGGTCTTCTACTTC
d_call: .; j_call: TRBJ1-6; v_call: TRBV3-1; clone_size: .; cdr3_aa: CASSQAGLSGHSPLHF; cdr3_nt: TGTGCCAGCAGCCAAGCAGGGCTTAGTGGTCATTCACCCCTCCACTTT
d_call: TRBD1; j_call: TRBJ1-5; v_call: TRBV7-9; clone_size: .; cdr3_aa: CASTSGTGVWKPQHF; cdr3_nt: TGTGCCAGCACCTCCGGGACAGGGGTTTGGAAGCCCCAGCATTTT
d_call: .; j_call: TRBJ2-1; v_call: TRBV6-1; clone_size: many; cdr3_aa: CASSEVSGGFNEQFF; cdr3_nt: TGTGCCAGCAGTGAAGTTAGCGGAGGGTTTAATGAGCAGTTCTTC
d_call: .; j_call: TRBJ2-1; v_call: TRBV12-3/TRBV12-4; clone_size: .; cdr3_aa: CASSSPGHTYNEQFF; cdr3_nt: TGTGCCAGCAGTTCGCCGGGACATACCTACAATGAGCAGTTCTTC
d_call: .; j_call: TRBJ2-5; v_call: TRBV11-1; clone_size: many; cdr3_aa: CASSPGRAQETQYF; cdr3_nt: TGTGCCAGCAGCCCGGGACGGGCCCAAGAGACCCAGTACTTC
d_call: TRBD2; j_call: TRBJ2-2; v_call: TRBV6-1; clone_size: many; cdr3_aa: CASGRAVGELFF; cdr3_nt: TGTGCCAGCGGGAGGGCCGTCGGGGAGCTGTTTTTT